Reported below is one TCR beta chain. MiXCR was run by TCRdb on the RT-PCR reads, yielding one entry per CDR3 protein. The table includes about 570,000 distinct CDR3 sequences, about 11% detected once. This CDR3 region has 13 residues. Unmatched junction bases numbered 0, after V lost 4 bases and J lost 5 bases. CDR1 is SEHNR, CDR2 FQNEAQ, per germline (reference sequence). The sample originates from a study of response to subunit inactivated influenza vaccine. This same sample was also part of a study on T cells expressing NK-cell markers. That report notes: In generating TCR beta cDNA, 5'RACE template switching with UMIs was used. Dominance of the CD3+CD56-NKG2C+ fraction by these clonotypes also held in four donors. What remained unclear was the HCMV specificity of expanded NKG2C+ T cell clones.

The sequence came from a man aged 50 to 59 who received an inactivated influenza vaccine. Material: PBMCs from blood, obtained on the day of vaccination. This sequence joins TRBV7-9 and TRBJ2-1; 9 bases line up with TRBD1. The CDR3 reads CASSYRGHNEQFF. The CDR3 region has the DNA TGTGCCAGCAGCTACAGGGGGCACAATGAGCAGTTCTTC.